The 16 T cell receptor beta chains listed next were all sequenced from one sample in a study of T cell changes during pregnancy in multiple sclerosis. Produced via immunoSEQ multiplex PCR; TCRdb's table is partial and in-frame only. The table lists 55,000 to 70,000 clones, approximately 90% of them singletons, with around 1.3% in the top ten. The starting material was peripheral blood, obtained in the second trimester of pregnancy. The receptors stem from a female donor in good health, enrolled as a control in a pregnancy study.

The CDR3 DNA sequence: TGCGCCAGCAGCTTATATTCCTCCTACAATGAGCAGTTCTTC. It yields the protein CASSLYSSYNEQFF. V and J are TRBV5-1 and TRBJ2-1; D is unclear. CDR1 and CDR2 (germline): SGHRS, YFSETQ. Trimming stripped 2 bases from V and 0 bases from J, with 6 bases between. CDR3 length: 14 residues. Based on the CDR3 plus reference TRBV5-1 and TRBJ2-1, the full variable domain is KAGVTQTPRYLIKTRGQQVTLSCSPISGHRSVSWYQQTPGQGLQFLFEYFSETQRNKGNFPGRFSGRQFSNSRSEMNVSTLELGDSALYLCASSLYSSYNEQFFGPGTRLTVL.

The genes are TRBV9 and TRBJ2-5; 14 positions agree with TRBD2. CDR3 length: 16 residues. V was clipped by 2 bases and J by 3 bases; unmatched bases: 3. Germline V gene sequence: CDR1 SGDLS, CDR2 YYNGEE. The chain's CDR3 is CASSVTSGGAEETQYF. CDR3 bases: TGTGCCAGCAGCGTGACTAGCGGGGGGGCCGAAGAGACCCAGTACTTC. The whole variable domain, remainder taken from reference TRBV9 and TRBJ2-5, is DSGVTQTPKHLITATGQRVTLRCSPRSGDLSVYWYQQSLDQGLQFLIQYYNGEERAKGNILERFSAQQFPDLHSELNLSSLELGDSALYFCASSVTSGGAEETQYFGPGTRLLVL.

The J gene is TRBJ2-1, the V gene TRBV4-2, with 11 positions matching TRBD2. CDR3 length equals 17 residues. CDR1 is LGHNA, CDR2 YNFKEQ, per germline. With V trimmed by 5 bases and J by 7 bases, 13 bases remained unmatched. CDR3 protein: CASSDGLAGGLVNEQFF. The CDR3 bases are TGTGCCAGCAGCGATGGATTAGCGGGAGGGTTGGTGAATGAGCAGTTCTTC.

This clone turned up a few times. V is TRBV13 and J is TRBJ2-3, with D tentatively TRBD2 (5 bases). CDR3 length: 13 amino acids. Trimming removed 5 bases at V and 7 bases at J, with 13 bases between. Germline V CDR1 and CDR2: PRHDT, FYEKMQ (reference sequence). The CDR3 bases are TGTGCCAGCAGCCTAGAATCTAGCCATACGCAGTATTTT. Translating gives CASSLESSHTQYF.

The chain is built from TRBV4-2 and TRBJ2-3; 13 bases fit TRBD2. The CDR3 length is 16 residues. CDR1 is LGHNA, CDR2 YNFKEQ, per germline. V lost 4 bases, J lost 1 base, and 2 bases stayed unmatched. CDR3 sequence: CASSPGLAGGTDTQYF. The CDR3 bases are TGTGCCAGCAGCCCCGGACTAGCGGGGGGCACAGATACGCAGTATTTT.

The genes are TRBV5-1 and TRBJ1-4, with D possibly being TRBD1 (5 bases). V was pared by 1 base and J by 5 bases, with 9 bases between. Germline lookup yields CDR1 SGHRS and CDR2 YFSETQ. The CDR3 runs to 14 residues. As DNA, the CDR3 is TGCGCCAGCAGCTTGAGATCAGGGAATGAAAAACTGTTTTTT. Amino acids: CASSLRSGNEKLFF.

The chain couples TRBV6-1 to TRBJ1-1, with 7 bases identical to TRBD1. V lost 6 bases, J lost 7 bases, and 11 bases stayed unmatched. Germline CDR1 and CDR2: MNHNS and SASEGT. This CDR3 spans 14 amino acids. CDR3 region: CASSITGADLEAFF. CDR3 DNA: TGTGCCAGCAGCATCACAGGGGCGGATCTTGAAGCTTTCTTT.

The chain has TRBV19 and TRBJ2-1, with D possibly TRBD1 on 6 matching bases. This CDR3 spans 14 amino acids. Germline V lookup: CDR1 LNHDA, CDR2 SQIVND (reference sequence). Deletions cut 9 bases from V and 0 bases from J, with 12 bases between. DNA of the CDR3: TGTGCCAGCAAGACAGGAGGCTCCTACAATGAGCAGTTCTTC. This translates into CASKTGGSYNEQFF.

The chain couples TRBV4-2 to TRBJ2-2; D remains ambiguous. The germline V and J ends were trimmed by 3 bases and 5 bases, with 10 bases remaining between them. Germline V gene data show CDR1 as LGHNA and CDR2 as YNFKEQ. The CDR3 spans 14 residues. This CDR3 reads CASSHPSHTGELFF. The CDR3 bases are TGTGCCAGCAGCCACCCAAGCCATACCGGGGAGCTGTTTTTT.

This clone came up once. This sequence joins TRBV10-3 and TRBJ2-7, with D tentatively TRBD1 (5 bases). The CDR3 consists of 13 residues. V was shortened by 3 bases and J by 2 bases, with 8 bases between the two germline ends. Germline-derived CDR1 and CDR2 are ENHRY and SYGVKD. The CDR3 DNA is TGTGCCATCAGTGATCGACAGCCCTACGAGCAGTACTTC. Encoded protein: CAISDRQPYEQYF.

The CDR3 region has the DNA TGTGCAAGTCGCTTAAAACCGGGACAGGGGGACGCTTTCTTT. This codes for CASRLKPGQGDAFF. The chain links TRBV12-2 to TRBJ1-1; the D call of TRBD1 is as the table states it, not checked on the DNA. TRBV12-2 corresponds to a pseudogene. This CDR3 has 14 amino acids.

The chain joins TRBV5-4 to TRBJ2-1; TRBD2 aligns across 10 bases. The germline CDR1 and CDR2 sequences are SGHNT and YYREEE (reference sequence). This CDR3 has 14 residues. With V trimmed by 0 bases and J by 8 bases, 2 bases remained unmatched. CDR3: CASSLVAGGDEQFF. The CDR3 region has the DNA TGTGCCAGCAGCTTGGTAGCGGGAGGAGATGAGCAGTTCTTC.

The chain uses TRBV6-4 and TRBJ1-5, with D possibly TRBD1 on 6 matching bases. Trimming removed 6 bases from V and 4 bases from J, with 16 bases in between. Germline assignment: CDR1 MRHNA and CDR2 SNTAGT. The CDR3 contains 15 residues. CDR3 protein: CASSHSSGANQPQHF. The DNA for the CDR3 is TGTGCCAGCAGCCACTCCTCAGGGGCTAATCAGCCCCAGCATTTT.

The CDR3: CASSLRHRGHNEQFF. CDR3 DNA: TGTGCCAGCAGCTTAAGGCACAGGGGACACAATGAGCAGTTCTTC. V gene TRBV7-3 combines with J gene TRBJ2-1; TRBD1 aligns across 7 bases. CDR3 size: 15 residues. The germline V gene has CDR1 SGHTA and CDR2 FQGTGA. With V trimmed by 1 base and J by 5 bases, 5 bases remained unmatched.

This clone was detected once. The chain links TRBV4-3 to TRBJ2-7; a weak D match, TRBD2 (6 bases). V lost 1 base to trimming and J lost 4 bases, with 14 bases between them. Germline CDR1 is LGHNA and CDR2 is YSLEER. The CDR3 is 15 amino acids. The chain's CDR3 is CASSQAPGSGYEQYF. The CDR3 DNA sequence: TGCGCCAGCAGCCAAGCCCCCGGGAGTGGGTACGAGCAGTACTTC.

The chain links TRBV14 to TRBJ2-7; D perhaps matches TRBD1 (5 bases). Germline V gene data show CDR1 as SGHDN and CDR2 as FVKESK. The ends were cut back, 4 bases at V and 5 bases at J, with 9 bases in the middle. The CDR3 covers 12 residues. The CDR3 coding sequence is TGTGCCAGCAGCCCGCAGGGTAACGAGCAGTACTTC. Translation gives CASSPQGNEQYF.